This T cell receptor (beta chain) was captured in a study of sequential checkpoint blockade in melanoma. Study-wide background: First-line arms were nivolumab then ipilimumab, or the reverse, randomized 1:1. Both treatment sequences were followed by maintenance nivolumab.

This sample's treatment: randomized to nivolumab then ipilimumab (arm A) or the reverse (arm B). DNA-damaging chemotherapy had not been given to any patient beforehand. Sorted cells were live CD3+CD8+, lacking CD19 and CD56, from PBMCs. The CDR3 has 15 amino acids. J gave up 5 bases and V 3 bases, and 7 bases lay outside the gene matches. The germline gives CDR1 SGDLS, CDR2 YYNGEE. Data came from immunoSEQ multiplex PCR; TCRdb stores just in-frame clones and leaves some out. This table holds tens of thousands of clones, 86% found once. The chain employs TRBV9 and TRBJ2-3, with 9 bases fitting TRBD2. The sequencing used CD8+ T cells sorted from blood (inferred from file names), collected from a patient given nivolumab and ipilimumab in sequence. The sequence derives from a human donor with melanoma. The CDR3: CASSGRAAGGDTQYF. The CDR3 DNA follows: TGTGCCAGCAGCGGAAGGGCAGCGGGGGGAGATACGCAGTATTTT.